These 16 T cell receptor beta chains share one sample of origin, sequenced in a study of blood T cells in healthy people across ages. Alongside a J-beta primer mix, a sample-barcoded 5' primer served in a second PCR lasting about 7 to 11 cycles. TCRdb itself ran the 5' RACE reads through MiXCR, one entry per CDR3 protein. The data contain fewer than 2,000,000 distinct CDR3 sequences, about 39% of them singletons. Sequencing used blood. The receptor source for this set is a human donor in good health.

The chain joins TRBV29-1 to TRBJ2-6; 7 bases agree with TRBD1. V was clipped by 7 bases and J by 2 bases; unmatched bases: 11. The CDR3 loop spans 16 amino acids. Germline V lookup: CDR1 SQVTM, CDR2 ANQGSEA. CDR3 protein: CSAMDRKEAGANVLTF. The CDR3 DNA is TGCAGCGCCATGGACAGGAAGGAGGCTGGGGCCAACGTCCTGACTTTC. Drawing the rest from reference TRBV29-1 and TRBJ2-6, the complete variable domain is SAVISQKPSRDICQRGTSLTIQCQVDSQVTMMFWYRQQPGQSLTLIATANQGSEATYESGFVIDKFPISRPNLTFSTLTVSNMSPEDSSIYLCSAMDRKEAGANVLTFGAGSRLTVL.

This clonotype was detected only a few times. CDR3 sequence (DNA): TGTGCCAGCAGCTGGTCGGAGGGCGGCCCCTATGGCTACACCTTC. As protein: CASSWSEGGPYGYTF. This sequence joins TRBV7-9 and TRBJ1-2; D is unresolved. The CDR3 is made up of 15 amino acids. Per germline, CDR1 SEHNR and CDR2 FQNEAQ (reference sequence). V lost 4 bases and J 4 bases, leaving 16 bases between the germline ends.

As concerns this clonotype: Possible read error: a much larger clone is one base away. The chain couples TRBV12-3 or TRBV12-4 to TRBJ2-3; TRBD2 aligns across 10 bases. The CDR3 has 15 amino acids. The CDR3 sequence: CASSPQRGGTDTRYF. CDR3 DNA: TGTGCCAGCAGTCCCCAGCGGGGGGGCACAGATACGCGGTATTTT.

This clonotype was detected only a few times. Given a much more abundant clone one base away, this may be a read error. The chain has TRBV7-9 and TRBJ1-2; tentatively, D is TRBD1 (5 bases). The CDR3 totals 14 residues. Germline V gene data show CDR1 as SEHNR and CDR2 as FQNEAQ (reference sequence). V was pared by 8 bases and J by 3 bases, with 16 bases between. The chain's CDR3 is CASGGSQGYYGYTF. CDR3 bases: TGTGCCAGCGGGGGTTCCCAAGGGTACTATGGCTACACCTTC.

This clonotype has just a few counts. V gene TRBV5-1 combines with J gene TRBJ2-1, with 9 bases aligning to TRBD1. Unmatched junction bases numbered 9, after V lost 3 bases and J lost 11 bases. This CDR3 has 14 residues. From germline, CDR1 is SGHRS and CDR2 YFSETQ. DNA of the CDR3: TGCGCCAGCAGCTCGGGACAGGGCCCCTCAAAGCAGTTCTTC. Its protein is CASSSGQGPSKQFF.

The chain joins TRBV6-5 to TRBJ2-7; possibly TRBD2 for D (7 bases). This CDR3 comprises 13 residues. From germline, CDR1 is MNHEY and CDR2 SVGAGI. Trimming removed 7 bases from V and 5 bases from J, with 15 bases in between. The CDR3 bases are TGTGCCAGCACGGGATGGGGGGGCGACGAGCAGTACTTC. Translation gives CASTGWGGDEQYF.

The chain recombines TRBV7-2 with TRBJ1-6; tentatively, D is TRBD1 (5 bases). This CDR3 is 16 amino acids long. Germline-derived CDR1 and CDR2 are SGHTA and FQGNSA. Trimming took 1 base from V and 8 from J, leaving 15 bases between them. CDR3 nucleotide sequence: TGTGCCAGCAGCTTAGGGGTCTCGGGGCCCCATTCACCCCTCCACTTT. This sequence encodes CASSLGVSGPHSPLHF.

This clonotype showed up just once. This chain uses TRBV7-3 with TRBJ2-3; maybe TRBD2 (7 bases). Trimming pared 4 bases from V and 2 bases from J, leaving 16 bases between. The CDR3 is 16 amino acids. CDR1 and CDR2 (germline): SGHTA, FQGTGA. CDR3 region: CASSSQEGGVTDTQYF. In DNA form, the CDR3 reads TGTGCCAGCAGCTCCCAAGAAGGGGGGGTCACAGATACGCAGTATTTT.

This chain links TRBV6-1 with TRBJ1-2; 7 nucleotides align to TRBD1. V gave up 5 bases and J gave up 3 bases; unmatched junction bases: 12. The CDR3 totals 16 residues. CDR1 and CDR2 (germline): MNHNS, SASEGT. The CDR3 is CASSPQTGLGDYGYTF. The DNA of the CDR3 is TGTGCCAGCAGTCCCCAGACAGGGCTAGGGGACTATGGCTACACCTTC.

The gene calls are TRBV20-1 and TRBJ2-3; a possible D gene is TRBD2 (6 bases). Trimming removed 6 bases at V and 6 bases at J, with 19 bases between. This CDR3 has 14 amino acids. Looked up from germline, CDR1 is DFQATT and CDR2 is SNEGSKA (reference sequence). The CDR3, as DNA: TGCAGTGCGCAGACTCTCTCGGGGGAGGATACGCAGTATTTT. It is translated as CSAQTLSGEDTQYF.

V usage is TRBV7-2 and J usage is TRBJ2-7, with a tentative D call TRBD2 (6 bases). The CDR3 loop spans 16 amino acids. V gave up 0 bases and J gave up 1 base, with 13 bases separating them. Germline V gene lookup returns CDR1 SGHTA and CDR2 FQGNSA. The CDR3 bases are TGTGCCAGCAGCTTAGCTGGAGGTGGGACTTCCTACGAGCAGTACTTC. It codes for CASSLAGGGTSYEQYF.

The chain is built from TRBV11-1 and TRBJ2-1; D gene ambiguous. The CDR3 has 16 residues. Germline V gene lookup returns CDR1 SGHAT and CDR2 FQDESV (reference sequence). The V end was cut by 2 bases, the J end by 0 bases, with 11 bases between. DNA of the CDR3: TGTGCCAGCAGCTTATCGTGGCTAGGCTCCTACAATGAGCAGTTCTTC. It encodes CASSLSWLGSYNEQFF.

This clonotype has more than one count but fewer than ten. The chain is built from TRBV7-2 and TRBJ1-2; 8 bases are shared with TRBD1. V shed 6 bases and J 11 bases; nucleotides not matched to a gene: 14. Germline CDR1 is SGHTA and CDR2 is FQGNSA. This CDR3 has 14 amino acids. This CDR3 is CASSRDGQGIGYTF. Written as DNA, the CDR3 is TGTGCCAGCAGTAGGGACGGACAGGGCATCGGGTACACCTTC.

This clonotype came up many times. V gene TRBV7-3 combines with J gene TRBJ1-1, with D possibly being TRBD1 (5 bases). Trimming left V 8 bases short and J 3 bases short, with 16 bases between. The germline V gene encodes CDR1 SGHTA and CDR2 FQGTGA. The CDR3 is made up of 14 amino acids. The CDR3 nucleotides read TGTGCCAGCTCACCTCGAGGCAGGGACACTGAAGCTTTCTTT. Its protein is CASSPRGRDTEAFF.

V usage is TRBV9 and J usage is TRBJ1-5; no clear D. Germline V gives CDR1 SGDLS, CDR2 YYNGEE. V was clipped by 0 bases and J by 4 bases, with 11 bases between them. The CDR3 contains 15 residues. The CDR3 reads CASSVEGVRNQPQHF. The CDR3 nucleotides read TGTGCCAGCAGCGTAGAGGGTGTAAGAAATCAGCCCCAGCATTTT.

V is TRBV29-1 and J is TRBJ1-2; possibly TRBD1 for D (5 bases). V was clipped by 5 bases and J by 3 bases, with 7 bases between them. CDR3 length: 11 amino acids. Germline V gene lookup returns CDR1 SQVTM and CDR2 ANQGSEA. CDR3 in amino acids: CSVRRDYGYTF. CDR3 in DNA: TGCAGCGTTCGCAGGGACTATGGCTACACCTTC.